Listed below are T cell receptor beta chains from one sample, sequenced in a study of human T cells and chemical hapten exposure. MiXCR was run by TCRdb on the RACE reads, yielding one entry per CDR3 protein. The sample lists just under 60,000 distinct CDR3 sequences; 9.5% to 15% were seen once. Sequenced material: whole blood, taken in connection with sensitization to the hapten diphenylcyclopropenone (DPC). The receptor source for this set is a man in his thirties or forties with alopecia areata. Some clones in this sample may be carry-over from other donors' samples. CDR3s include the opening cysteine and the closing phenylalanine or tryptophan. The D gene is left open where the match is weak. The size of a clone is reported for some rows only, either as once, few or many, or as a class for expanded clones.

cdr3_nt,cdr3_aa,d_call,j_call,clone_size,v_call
TGTGCCAGCAGCCACCAACCCGGGGGAGAGACCCAGTACTTC,CASSHQPGGETQYF,.,TRBJ2-5,.,TRBV3-1
TGTGCCAGCAGTTATTTGGGCGGAGACGAGCAGTACTTC,CASSYLGGDEQYF,.,TRBJ2-7,.,TRBV6-2/TRBV6-3
TGTGCCAGGACGGACAGGGGATCGGGAGAAAGCTCCTACAATGAGCAGTTCTTC,CARTDRGSGESSYNEQFF,TRBD1,TRBJ2-1,.,TRBV10-3
TGTGCCAGCAGCTCAGACTCGGACATACTGGCTGGAAACACCATATATTTT,CASSSDSDILAGNTIYF,.,TRBJ1-3,many,TRBV7-8
TGCGCCAGCAGCCTGACAGGGACAGGGGGTGAAAAACTGTTTTTT,CASSLTGTGGEKLFF,TRBD1,TRBJ1-4,many,TRBV4-3
TGTGCCAGCAGTTCCAGCTTCGGGCAGTTCTTC,CASSSSFGQFF,.,TRBJ2-1,many,TRBV12-3/TRBV12-4
TGCGCCAGCAGCTCCCGACAGGGGAGCACAGATACGCAGTATTTT,CASSSRQGSTDTQYF,TRBD1,TRBJ2-3,many,TRBV5-1
TGTGCCAGCAGCCAAGGTTGGACAGGGGGAAACGAGCAGTACTTC,CASSQGWTGGNEQYF,TRBD1,TRBJ2-7,few,TRBV3-1
TGTGCCATCAGTGAGTCGAAGGTGGGGGGCGCTGACTATGGCTACACCTTC,CAISESKVGGADYGYTF,.,TRBJ1-2,.,TRBV10-3
TGTGCCAGCAGCTCCTTTTCGTCTCTCAGCTATAATGAGCAGTTCTTC,CASSSFSSLSYNEQFF,.,TRBJ2-1,few,TRBV11-3
TGTGCCATCACCTCGGACGGAATTATCTCTGGAAACACCATATATTTT,CAITSDGIISGNTIYF,.,TRBJ1-3,few,TRBV10-3
TGTGCCAGCAGCTTTTACCGGGACAGGGTCGAGAACACCGGGGAGCTGTTTTTT,CASSFYRDRVENTGELFF,TRBD1,TRBJ2-2,few,TRBV7-8
TGTGCCAGCAGCGCATCCGTGTCAGGAGGTTATGGCTACACCTTC,CASSASVSGGYGYTF,.,TRBJ1-2,few,TRBV9
TGTGCCAGCAGCTCTCGACAGGGGGGTGAAGCTTTCTTT,CASSSRQGGEAFF,TRBD1,TRBJ1-1,many,TRBV7-2
TGTGCCAGCAGTGTCACTAGCGGGGGCCGCAACGAGCAGTACTTC,CASSVTSGGRNEQYF,TRBD2,TRBJ2-7,many,TRBV28
TGCGCCAGCAGCCCAGGACAGGGTGCCTTCTTT,CASSPGQGAFF,TRBD1,TRBJ1-1,many,TRBV5-1
TGCAGCGTTTCGGGACAGGGGGCTGGAAACACCATATATTTT,CSVSGQGAGNTIYF,TRBD1,TRBJ1-3,.,TRBV29-1
TGTGCCAGCAGCCCAGGGGATCAGCCCCAGCATTTT,CASSPGDQPQHF,.,TRBJ1-5,few,TRBV9
TGTGCCAGCAGCTTATTACGGGGACCGATTGTTTCCTACGAGCAGTACTTC,CASSLLRGPIVSYEQYF,.,TRBJ2-7,few,TRBV7-9